This T cell receptor beta chain derives from a study of OX40 agonist ivuxolimab in advanced cancers. Data came from immunoSEQ multiplex PCR; TCRdb stores just in-frame clones and leaves some out. The repertoire consists of 91,000 or so clones, with about nine tenths occurring once and the leading ten covering around 2%. On this clone: Its specificity is unknown.

Study-wide findings and caveats: The expanded peripheral T cells' antigen specificity was not determined. Averaged across samples, CD8+ T cells carried more expanded clones than CD4+ did.

Germline V CDR1 and CDR2: MDHEN, SYDVKM. The CDR3 contains 13 residues. V was clipped by 8 bases and J by 7 bases; unmatched bases: 10. This specimen was CD4+ or CD8+ T cells sorted from blood, taken in a trial of the OX40 agonist ivuxolimab. The chain recombines TRBV28 with TRBJ1-2; 7 nucleotides agree with TRBD1. The clonotype originates from an adult with an advanced solid tumor such as melanoma, head and neck, liver or kidney cancer. CDR3 in amino acids: CASSPVEGAGYTF. The CDR3 DNA is TGTGCCAGCTCCCCGGTGGAGGGGGCTGGCTACACCTTC.